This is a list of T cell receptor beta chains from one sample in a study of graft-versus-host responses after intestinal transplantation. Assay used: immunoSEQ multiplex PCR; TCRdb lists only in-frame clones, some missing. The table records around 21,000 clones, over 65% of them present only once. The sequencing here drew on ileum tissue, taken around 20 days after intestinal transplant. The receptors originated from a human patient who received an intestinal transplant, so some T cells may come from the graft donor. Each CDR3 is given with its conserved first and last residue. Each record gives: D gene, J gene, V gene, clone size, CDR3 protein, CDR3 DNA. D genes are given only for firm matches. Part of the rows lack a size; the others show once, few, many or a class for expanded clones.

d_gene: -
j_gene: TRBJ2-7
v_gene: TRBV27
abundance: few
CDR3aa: CASSLGAGPSYEQYF
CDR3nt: TGTGCCAGCAGTTTGGGGGCAGGTCCATCCTACGAGCAGTACTTC

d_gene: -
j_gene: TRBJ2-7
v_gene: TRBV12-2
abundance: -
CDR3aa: CASRLRDRGYEQYF
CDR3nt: TGTGCAAGTCGCTTGAGGGACAGGGGGTACGAGCAGTACTTC

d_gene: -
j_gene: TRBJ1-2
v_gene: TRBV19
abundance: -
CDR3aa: CASSIGQMSYGYTF
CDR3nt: TGTGCCAGTAGTATAGGACAGATGTCCTATGGCTACACCTTC

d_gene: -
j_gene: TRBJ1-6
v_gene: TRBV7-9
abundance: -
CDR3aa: CASSLGSSYNSPLHF
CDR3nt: TGTGCCAGCAGCTTAGGGAGCTCCTATAATTCACCCCTCCACTTT

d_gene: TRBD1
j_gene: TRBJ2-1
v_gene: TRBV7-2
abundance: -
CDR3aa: CASSLVGGAYNEQFF
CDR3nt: TGTGCCAGCAGCTTAGTAGGGGGCGCATACAATGAGCAGTTCTTC

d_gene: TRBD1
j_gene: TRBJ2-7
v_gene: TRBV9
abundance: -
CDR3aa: CASSVLWTGGEQYF
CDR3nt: TGTGCCAGCAGCGTATTATGGACAGGGGGCGAGCAGTACTTC

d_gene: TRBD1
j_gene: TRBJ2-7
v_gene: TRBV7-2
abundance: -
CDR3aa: CASSLARWDRGDYEQYF
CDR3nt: TGTGCCAGCAGCTTAGCGAGATGGGACAGGGGGGACTACGAGCAGTACTTC

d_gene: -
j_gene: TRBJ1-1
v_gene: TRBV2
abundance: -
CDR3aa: CASYPTVWGRPNTEAFF
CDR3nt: TGTGCCAGCTATCCAACCGTGTGGGGCCGCCCGAACACTGAAGCTTTCTTT

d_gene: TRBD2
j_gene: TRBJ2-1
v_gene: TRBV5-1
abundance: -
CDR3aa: CASSLDSGSFKNEQFF
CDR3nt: TGCGCCAGCAGCTTAGATAGCGGGAGTTTCAAAAATGAGCAGTTCTTC

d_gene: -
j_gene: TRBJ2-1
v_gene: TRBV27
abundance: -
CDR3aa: CASSWARYNEQFF
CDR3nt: TGTGCCAGCAGTTGGGCACGTTACAATGAGCAGTTCTTC

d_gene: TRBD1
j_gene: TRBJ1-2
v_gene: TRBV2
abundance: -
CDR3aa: CASSGGRGSSDGYTF
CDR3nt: TGTGCCAGCAGTGGTGGCAGGGGGTCTAGTGATGGCTACACCTTC

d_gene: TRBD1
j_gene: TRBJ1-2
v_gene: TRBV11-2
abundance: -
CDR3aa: CASRGLRQGRPARHGYTF
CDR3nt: TGTGCCAGCAGGGGACTGAGACAGGGACGGCCGGCCCGGCATGGCTACACCTTC

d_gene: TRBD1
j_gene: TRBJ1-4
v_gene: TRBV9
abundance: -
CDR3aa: CASSAGPGQCNEKLFF
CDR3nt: TGTGCCAGCAGCGCAGGACCGGGACAGTGTAATGAAAAACTGTTTTTT

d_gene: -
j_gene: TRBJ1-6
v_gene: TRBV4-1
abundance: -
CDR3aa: CASSQASGRSYNSPLHF
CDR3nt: TGCGCCAGCAGCCAAGCTTCAGGGAGGTCCTATAATTCACCCCTCCACTTT

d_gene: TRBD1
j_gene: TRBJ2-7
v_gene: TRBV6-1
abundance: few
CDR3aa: CASQTGVGYEQYF
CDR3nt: TGTGCCAGCCAGACAGGGGTCGGGTACGAGCAGTACTTC

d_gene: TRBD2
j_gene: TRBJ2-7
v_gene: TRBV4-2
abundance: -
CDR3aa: CASSQDGTSGPYEQYF
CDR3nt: TGTGCCAGCAGCCAAGATGGGACTAGCGGGCCCTACGAGCAGTACTTC

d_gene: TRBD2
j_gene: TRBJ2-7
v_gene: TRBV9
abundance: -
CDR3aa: CASSAGGGAYEQYF
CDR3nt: TGTGCCAGCTCTGCCGGCGGGGGGGCCTACGAGCAGTACTTC

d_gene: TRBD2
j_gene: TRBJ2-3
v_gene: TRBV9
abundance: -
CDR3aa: CASSVRWGGLTSTDTQYF
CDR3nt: TGTGCCAGCAGCGTTCGGTGGGGGGGACTCACATCCACAGATACGCAGTATTTT

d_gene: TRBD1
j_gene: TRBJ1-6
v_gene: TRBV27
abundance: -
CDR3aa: CASTPGQAVNSPLHF
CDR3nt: TGTGCCAGCACCCCTGGACAGGCGGTAAATTCACCCCTCCACTTT

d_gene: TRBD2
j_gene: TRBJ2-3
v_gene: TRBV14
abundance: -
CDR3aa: CASSQEVGLAGGGATDTQYF
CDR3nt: TGTGCCAGCAGCCAAGAAGTCGGACTAGCGGGAGGAGGGGCCACAGATACGCAGTATTTT

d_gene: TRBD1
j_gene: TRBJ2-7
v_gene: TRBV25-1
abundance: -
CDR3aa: CASSDRGSSYEQYF
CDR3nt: TGTGCCAGCAGTGACAGGGGGAGCTCCTACGAGCAGTACTTC

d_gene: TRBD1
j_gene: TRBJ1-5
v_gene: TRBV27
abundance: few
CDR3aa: CASSLDRGTQPQHF
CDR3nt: TGTGCCAGCAGCCTTGACAGGGGAACCCAGCCCCAGCATTTT

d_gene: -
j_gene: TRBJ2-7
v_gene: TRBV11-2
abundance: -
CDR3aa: CASSPGAGVLEQYF
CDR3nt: TGTGCCAGCAGCCCAGGGGCAGGGGTTCTTGAGCAGTACTTC

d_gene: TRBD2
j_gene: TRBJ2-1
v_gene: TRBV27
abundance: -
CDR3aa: CASSLMAGAGLNEQFF
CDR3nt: TGTGCCAGCAGTTTAATGGCGGGAGCAGGGTTGAATGAGCAGTTCTTC

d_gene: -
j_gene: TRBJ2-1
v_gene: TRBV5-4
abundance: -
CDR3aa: CASSGKQLGEPTYNEQFF
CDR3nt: TGTGCCAGCAGCGGGAAACAGCTTGGGGAGCCCACCTACAATGAGCAGTTCTTC

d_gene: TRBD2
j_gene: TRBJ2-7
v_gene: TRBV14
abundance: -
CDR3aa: CASSFRPGLASYEQYF
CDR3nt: TGTGCCAGCAGCTTCAGACCGGGACTAGCGTCATACGAGCAGTACTTC

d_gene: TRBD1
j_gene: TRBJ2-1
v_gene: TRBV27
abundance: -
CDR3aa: CASSLIGRGYDEQFF
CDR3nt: TGTGCCAGCAGTTTAATCGGCAGGGGGTACGATGAGCAGTTCTTC

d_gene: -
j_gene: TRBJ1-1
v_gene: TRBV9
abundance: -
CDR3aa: CASSVGGPGRRTEAFF
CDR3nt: TGTGCCAGCAGCGTAGGAGGTCCAGGGCGAAGAACTGAAGCTTTCTTT

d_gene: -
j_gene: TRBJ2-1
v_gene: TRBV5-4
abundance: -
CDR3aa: CASSFGYNEQFF
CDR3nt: TGTGCCAGCAGCTTCGGGTACAATGAGCAGTTCTTC

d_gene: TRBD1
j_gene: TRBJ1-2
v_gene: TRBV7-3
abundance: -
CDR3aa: CASSPQGARGYTF
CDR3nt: TGTGCCAGCAGCCCACAGGGGGCGAGGGGCTACACCTTC

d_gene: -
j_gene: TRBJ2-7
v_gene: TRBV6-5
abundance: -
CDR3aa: CASSYPSPYEQYF
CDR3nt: TGTGCCAGCAGTTACCCGAGTCCCTACGAGCAGTACTTC

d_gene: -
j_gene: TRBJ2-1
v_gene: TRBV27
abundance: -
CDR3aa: CASSYGTLNEQFF
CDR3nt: TGTGCCAGCAGTTACGGGACTCTCAATGAGCAGTTCTTC

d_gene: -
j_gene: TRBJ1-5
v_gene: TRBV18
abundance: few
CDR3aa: CASSPTGNSNQPQHF
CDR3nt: TGTGCCAGCTCACCTACAGGGAATAGCAATCAGCCCCAGCATTTT

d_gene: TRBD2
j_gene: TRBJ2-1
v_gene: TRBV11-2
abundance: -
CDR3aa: CASSLEGGSTYNEQFF
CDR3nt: TGTGCCAGCAGCTTAGAGGGGGGGAGCACGTACAATGAGCAGTTCTTC

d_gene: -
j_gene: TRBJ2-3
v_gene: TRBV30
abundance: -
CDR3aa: CAWSRLADTQYF
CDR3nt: TGTGCCTGGAGCCGACTGGCAGATACGCAGTATTTT

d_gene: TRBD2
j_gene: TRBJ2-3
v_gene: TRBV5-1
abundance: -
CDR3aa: CASELAGWTDTQYF
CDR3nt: TGCGCCAGCGAACTAGCGGGTTGGACAGATACGCAGTATTTT

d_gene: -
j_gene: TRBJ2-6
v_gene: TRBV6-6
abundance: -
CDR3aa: CASSLSYSGANVLTF
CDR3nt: TGTGCCAGCAGCCTCAGTTACTCTGGGGCCAACGTCCTGACTTTC

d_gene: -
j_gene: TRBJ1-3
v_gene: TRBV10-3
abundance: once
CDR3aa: CAISGVDTYSGNTIYF
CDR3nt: TGTGCCATCAGTGGGGTGGACACATACTCTGGAAACACCATATATTTT

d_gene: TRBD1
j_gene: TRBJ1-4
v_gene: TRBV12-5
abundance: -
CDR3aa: CASGLQTGGLIVRDEKLFF
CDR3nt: TGTGCTAGTGGTCTTCAGACAGGGGGCCTGATCGTAAGGGATGAAAAACTGTTTTTT

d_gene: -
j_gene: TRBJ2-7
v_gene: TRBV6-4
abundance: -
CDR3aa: CASSEFYGNGEQYF
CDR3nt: TGTGCCAGCAGTGAGTTCTACGGGAACGGGGAGCAGTACTTC

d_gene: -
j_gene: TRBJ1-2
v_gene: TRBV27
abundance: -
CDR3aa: CASSPEGVGGYTF
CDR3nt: TGTGCCAGCAGTCCCGAGGGGGTGGGAGGCTACACCTTC

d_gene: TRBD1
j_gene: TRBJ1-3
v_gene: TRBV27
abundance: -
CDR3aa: CASSYRPGQGGNTIYF
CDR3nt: TGTGCCAGCAGTTACCGTCCGGGACAGGGGGGGAACACCATATATTTT

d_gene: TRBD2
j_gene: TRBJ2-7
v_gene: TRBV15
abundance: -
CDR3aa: CATSRDRSSGTEEQYF
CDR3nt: TGTGCCACCAGCAGAGATAGGTCTAGCGGGACAGAGGAGCAGTACTTC